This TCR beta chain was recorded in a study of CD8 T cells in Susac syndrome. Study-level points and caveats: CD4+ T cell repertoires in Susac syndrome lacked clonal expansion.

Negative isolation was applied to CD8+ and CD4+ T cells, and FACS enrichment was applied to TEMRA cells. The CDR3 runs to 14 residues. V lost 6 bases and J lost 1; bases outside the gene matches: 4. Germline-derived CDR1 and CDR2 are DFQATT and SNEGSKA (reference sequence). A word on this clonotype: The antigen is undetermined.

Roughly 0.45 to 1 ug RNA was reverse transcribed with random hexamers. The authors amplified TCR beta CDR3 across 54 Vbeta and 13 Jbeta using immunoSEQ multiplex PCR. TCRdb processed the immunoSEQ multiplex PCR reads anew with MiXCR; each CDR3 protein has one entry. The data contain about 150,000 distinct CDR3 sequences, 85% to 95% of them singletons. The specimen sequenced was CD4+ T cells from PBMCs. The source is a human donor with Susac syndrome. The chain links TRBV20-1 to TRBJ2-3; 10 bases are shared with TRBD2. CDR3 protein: CSAQAGGGTDTQYF. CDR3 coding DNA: TGCAGTGCCCAAGCGGGGGGGGGCACAGATACGCAGTATTTT.